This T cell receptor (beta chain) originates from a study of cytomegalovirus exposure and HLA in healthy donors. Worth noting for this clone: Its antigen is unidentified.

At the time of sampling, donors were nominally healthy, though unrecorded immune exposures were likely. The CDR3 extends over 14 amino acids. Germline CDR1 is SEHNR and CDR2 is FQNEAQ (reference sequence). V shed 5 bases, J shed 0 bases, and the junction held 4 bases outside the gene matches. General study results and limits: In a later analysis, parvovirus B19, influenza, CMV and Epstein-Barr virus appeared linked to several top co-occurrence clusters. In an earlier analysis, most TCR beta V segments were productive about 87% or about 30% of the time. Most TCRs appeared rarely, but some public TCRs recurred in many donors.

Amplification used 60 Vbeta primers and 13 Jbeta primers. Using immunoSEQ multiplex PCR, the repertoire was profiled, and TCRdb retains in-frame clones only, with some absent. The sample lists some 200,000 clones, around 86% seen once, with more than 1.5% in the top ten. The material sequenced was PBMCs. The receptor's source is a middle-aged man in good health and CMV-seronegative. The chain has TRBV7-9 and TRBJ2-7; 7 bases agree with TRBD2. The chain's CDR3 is CASSNRDYSYEQYF. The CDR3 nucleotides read TGTGCCAGCAGCAACCGGGACTACTCCTACGAGCAGTACTTC.